This entry features one T cell receptor (beta chain) sequence. What it binds is unknown. The data belong to a study of cytomegalovirus exposure and HLA in healthy donors. V was trimmed by 1 base and J by 6 bases, leaving 18 bases between them. CDR3 length equals 17 residues. Per the germline V gene, CDR1 is MGHRA and CDR2 is YSYEKL. 13 Jbeta primers and 60 Vbeta primers were used for the PCR. The data were produced by immunoSEQ multiplex PCR, yet TCRdb's version contains in-frame clones alone and is incomplete. The table lists 140,000 or so clones, over 70% of them singletons. Points from the study as a whole: Apparent HLA restriction characterized most CMV-associated TCR beta chains in a later analysis. A later analysis linked a missense DCLRE1C variant to TCR beta V- and J-gene trimming.

The chain is built from TRBV4-1 and TRBJ2-2, with D perhaps matching TRBD2 (5 bases). The clonotype was recovered from a middle-aged woman in good health and CMV-seronegative. Sequenced material: PBMCs. The CDR3 sequence is CASSQGAANWAPGELFF. In DNA form, the CDR3 reads TGCGCCAGCAGCCAAGGAGCGGCTAATTGGGCCCCCGGGGAGCTGTTTTTT.